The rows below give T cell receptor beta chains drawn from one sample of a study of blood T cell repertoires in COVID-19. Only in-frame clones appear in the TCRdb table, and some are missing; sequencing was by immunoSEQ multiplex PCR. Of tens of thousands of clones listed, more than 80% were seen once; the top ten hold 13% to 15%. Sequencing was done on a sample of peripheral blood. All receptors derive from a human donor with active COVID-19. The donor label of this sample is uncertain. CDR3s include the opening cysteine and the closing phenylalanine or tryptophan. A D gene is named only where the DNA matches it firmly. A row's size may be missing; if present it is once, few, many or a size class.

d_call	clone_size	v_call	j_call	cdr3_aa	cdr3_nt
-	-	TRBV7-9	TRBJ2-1	CASSLVGLTYNEQFF	TGTGCCAGCAGCTTAGTTGGCCTGACATACAATGAGCAGTTCTTC
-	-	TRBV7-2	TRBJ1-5	CASSLAGGQPQHF	TGTGCCAGCAGCTTAGCGGGAGGGCAGCCCCAGCATTTT
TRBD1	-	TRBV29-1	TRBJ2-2	CSVGGTGGPRTGELFF	TGCAGCGTTGGTGGGACAGGGGGCCCGAGGACCGGGGAGCTGTTTTTT
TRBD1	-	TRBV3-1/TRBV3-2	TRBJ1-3	CASSNLGQGSGNTIYF	TGTGCCAGCAGCAATCTGGGACAGGGTTCTGGAAACACCATATATTTT
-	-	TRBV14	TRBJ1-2	CASSQEVVARGGYTF	TGTGCCAGCAGCCAAGAAGTCGTGGCTCGAGGCGGCTACACCTTC
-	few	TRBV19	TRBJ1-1	CASTVAGMNTEAFF	TGTGCCAGCACAGTGGCCGGAATGAACACTGAAGCTTTCTTT
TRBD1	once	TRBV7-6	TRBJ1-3	CASSFQGQGIYSGNTIYF	TGTGCCAGCAGCTTCCAGGGACAGGGCATATACTCTGGAAACACCATATATTTT
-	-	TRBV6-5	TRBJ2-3	CASSPRQATDTQYF	TGTGCCAGCAGTCCCCGACAGGCGACAGATACGCAGTATTTT
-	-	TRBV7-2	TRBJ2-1	CASSLYSSGNEQFF	TGTGCCAGCAGCTTATATTCCAGCGGCAATGAGCAGTTCTTC
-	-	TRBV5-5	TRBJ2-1	CASSPDSSLVGWQFF	TGTGCCAGCAGCCCGGACTCTTCTCTGGTAGGGTGGCAGTTCTTC
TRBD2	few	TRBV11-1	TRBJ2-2	CASSPGLAGAVFF	TGTGCCAGCAGCCCCGGACTAGCGGGAGCCGTGTTTTTT
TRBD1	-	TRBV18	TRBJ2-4	CASSPRDRDIQYF	TGTGCCAGCTCACCACGGGACAGGGACATTCAGTACTTC
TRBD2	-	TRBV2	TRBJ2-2	CASITSGGAGELFF	TGTGCCAGCATAACTAGCGGGGGGGCCGGGGAGCTGTTTTTT
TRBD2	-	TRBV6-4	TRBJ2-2	CASSDSWGGAGELFF	TGTGCCAGCAGTGACTCGTGGGGAGGGGCCGGGGAGCTGTTTTTT
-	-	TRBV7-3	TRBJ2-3	CASSTGPGLDTQYF	TGTGCCAGCAGCACCGGGCCTGGACTAGATACGCAGTATTTT
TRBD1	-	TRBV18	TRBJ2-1	CASSLPGQPNEQFF	TGTGCCAGCTCACTTCCGGGACAGCCGAATGAGCAGTTCTTC
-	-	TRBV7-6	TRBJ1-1	CASSSRNTEAFF	TGTGCCAGCAGCTCCAGGAACACTGAAGCTTTCTTT
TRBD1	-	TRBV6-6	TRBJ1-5	CASSFPGQGGYQPQHF	TGTGCCAGCAGTTTTCCTGGACAGGGGGGATATCAGCCCCAGCATTTT
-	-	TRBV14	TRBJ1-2	CASSPVGQGGGYTF	TGTGCCAGCAGCCCCGTTGGCCAGGGCGGTGGCTACACCTTC
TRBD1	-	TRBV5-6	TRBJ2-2	CASSLLADRGMNTGELFF	TGTGCCAGCAGCTTGTTGGCAGACAGGGGGATGAACACCGGGGAGCTGTTTTTT
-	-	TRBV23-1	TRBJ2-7	CASSQATWGVYEQYF	TGCGCCAGCAGTCAGGCGACTTGGGGGGTTTACGAGCAGTACTTC